This T cell receptor (beta chain) originates from a study of blood T cell repertoires in COVID-19. About the study: The United States, Italy and Spain provided the acute and convalescent COVID-19 samples. Nucleic acid was either cDNA or gDNA, and it came from T cells, B-cell-depleted T cells, or PBMCs.

In the source study's methods: It was from reference gene primer amplification that nucleated cell counts were estimated. The method was immunoSEQ multiplex PCR; TCRdb's version includes in-frame clones alone and lacks a portion of them. The DNA was the basis for D and trimming; V, J and clone size are from that table. The table includes 250,000 or so clones, 80% to 85% detected once. Per germline, CDR1 SGHRS and CDR2 YFSETQ. V lost 2 bases and J lost 4; bases outside the gene matches: 4. This CDR3 spans 17 amino acids. The specimen was peripheral blood. This sequence joins TRBV5-1 and TRBJ2-3, with TRBD2 matching over 16 bases. The TCR was taken from a middle-aged woman who had recovered from COVID-19. CDR3 sequence: CASSLTGTSGGADTQYF. The CDR3 DNA sequence: TGCGCCAGCAGCTTAACCGGGACTAGCGGGGGGGCAGATACGCAGTATTTT. Full variable domain (missing parts from reference TRBV5-1 and TRBJ2-3): KAGVTQTPRYLIKTRGQQVTLSCSPISGHRSVSWYQQTPGQGLQFLFEYFSETQRNKGNFPGRFSGRQFSNSRSEMNVSTLELGDSALYLCASSLTGTSGGADTQYFGPGTRLTVL.